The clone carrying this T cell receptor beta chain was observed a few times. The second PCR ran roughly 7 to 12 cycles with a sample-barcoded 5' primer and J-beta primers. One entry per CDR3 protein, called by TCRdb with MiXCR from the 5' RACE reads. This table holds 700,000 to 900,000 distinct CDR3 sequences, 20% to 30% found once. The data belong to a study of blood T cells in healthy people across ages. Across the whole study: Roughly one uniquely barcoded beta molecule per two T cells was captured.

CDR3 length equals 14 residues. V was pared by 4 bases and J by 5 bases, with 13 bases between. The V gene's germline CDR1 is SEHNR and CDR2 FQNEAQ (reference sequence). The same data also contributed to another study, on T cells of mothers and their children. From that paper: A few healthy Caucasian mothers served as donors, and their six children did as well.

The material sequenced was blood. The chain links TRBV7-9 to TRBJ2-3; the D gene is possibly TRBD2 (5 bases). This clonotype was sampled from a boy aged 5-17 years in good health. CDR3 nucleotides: TGTGCCAGCAGCTCCCGCCGGGGTGGAGATACGCAGTATTTT. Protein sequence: CASSSRRGGDTQYF. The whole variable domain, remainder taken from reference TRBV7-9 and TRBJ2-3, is DTGVSQNPRHKITKRGQNVTFRCDPISEHNRLYWYRQTLGQGPEFLTYFQNEAQLEKSRLLSDRFSAERPKGSFSTLEIQRTEQGDSAMYLCASSSRRGGDTQYFGPGTRLTVL.